The 31 T cell receptor beta chains presented below share a single source sample, sequenced in a study of blood T cell repertoires in COVID-19 (dated by TCRdb to the early 2020s). Library method: the immunoSEQ multiplex PCR assay. TCRdb re-hosts the immuneACCESS table, in-frame sequences only. Its copies lack some clones; in the studies checked, an unresolved V gene accounts for under half of them, and the cause for the rest is not known. This sample holds under 350,000 clones; 75% to 95% were observed only once. Roughly 7.3% of the sample is in the top ten clones. Sample: peripheral blood. The receptors were sampled from a woman aged 25-40 years with COVID-19, enrolled during active disease.

The chain employs TRBV6-5 and TRBJ2-7; 11 nucleotides agree with TRBD1. Looked up from germline, CDR1 is MNHEY and CDR2 is SVGAGI. The CDR3 contains 15 residues. The V segment lost 6 bases and the J segment 5 bases; nucleotides outside the gene matches: 9. The DNA for the CDR3 is TGTGCCAGCAGCACGGGGACAGGGGGAGGCGACGAGCAGTACTTC. It is translated as CASSTGTGGGDEQYF.

The chain employs TRBV5-1 and TRBJ2-1; 7 nucleotides line up with TRBD2. The CDR3 totals 17 residues. The J segment lost 1 base and the V segment lost 5 bases, leaving 12 bases of the junction unmatched. Germline V CDR1 and CDR2: SGHRS, YFSETQ. The CDR3 DNA reads as TGCGCCAGCAGGTTGCGCCCCGCGGGAGTGTCCTACAATGAGCAGTTCTTC. Amino acid sequence: CASRLRPAGVSYNEQFF.

This chain links TRBV19 with TRBJ2-7, with D possibly matching TRBD2 (5 bases). The CDR3 has 15 residues. In germline, CDR1 is LNHDA, CDR2 SQIVND (reference sequence). The V and J ends lost 3 bases and 2 bases respectively, with 14 bases between them. This CDR3 reads CASSMYPDWTYEQYF. In nucleotides, the CDR3 is TGTGCCAGTAGTATGTATCCGGACTGGACCTACGAGCAGTACTTC.

This chain links TRBV5-4 with TRBJ2-3; possibly TRBD2 for D (5 bases). Looked up from germline, CDR1 is SGHNT and CDR2 is YYREEE (reference sequence). The CDR3 has 14 amino acids. V dropped 3 bases and J dropped 2 bases, with 10 bases sitting between them. CDR3 in amino acids: CASSSAVFTDTQYF. Here the CDR3 DNA reads TGTGCCAGCAGCTCAGCGGTATTCACAGATACGCAGTATTTT.

For the CDR3, the DNA is TGTGCAAGTCGCTTAGGGTGGCTAGCGGGACTGAGCTCCTACAATGAGCAGTTCTTC. It specifies CASRLGWLAGLSSYNEQFF. This rearrangement joins TRBV12-2 to TRBJ2-1; the table's D call, TRBD2, was not checked against the DNA. TRBV12-2 is termed a pseudogene. This CDR3 contains 19 residues.

The rearrangement joins TRBV5-1 to TRBJ2-3; 15 bases line up with TRBD2. V shed 3 bases and J 0 bases; nucleotides not matched to a gene: 8. This CDR3 is 19 amino acids long. Germline assignment: CDR1 SGHRS and CDR2 YFSETQ. The DNA of the CDR3 is TGCGCCAGCAGCTCCGGACTAGCGGGAGGGATAGCAAGCACAGATACGCAGTATTTT. Translating gives CASSSGLAGGIASTDTQYF.

The chain uses TRBV5-1 and TRBJ2-7; D is ambiguous. V lost 3 bases to trimming and J lost 5 bases, with 12 bases between them. The germline CDR1 and CDR2 sequences are SGHRS and YFSETQ. This CDR3 has 13 residues. The CDR3 bases are TGCGCCAGCAGCTACCTGACTCGGGACGAGCAGTACTTC. Its translation: CASSYLTRDEQYF.

The sample holds one count of this clone. The V and J genes are TRBV2 and TRBJ2-2; 10 bases agree with TRBD1. This CDR3 has 14 residues. Germline lookup yields CDR1 SNHLY and CDR2 FYNNEI. The V gene end was trimmed by 4 bases and the J gene end by 6 bases; junction bases not matched to a gene: 2. The CDR3 region is CASSAGTGAGELFF. The CDR3 coding sequence is TGTGCCAGCAGTGCCGGGACAGGGGCCGGGGAGCTGTTTTTT.

This clone was recorded once. The V call is TRBV3-1 (or the pseudogene TRBV3-2), the J call TRBJ1-6; 9 nucleotides match TRBD1. CDR1 is LGHDT and CDR2 is YNNKEL in the germline V gene (reference sequence). V was clipped by 2 bases and J by 8 bases; unmatched bases: 4. The CDR3 runs to 15 residues. The CDR3 DNA reads as TGTGCCAGCAGCCAAAAAGGGACAGGGTATTCACCCCTCCACTTT. Amino acids: CASSQKGTGYSPLHF.

The rearrangement joins TRBV29-1 to TRBJ2-4, with 8 bases aligning to TRBD1. Germline CDR1 is SQVTM and CDR2 is ANQGSEA. The J segment lost 0 bases and the V segment lost 6 bases, leaving 7 bases of the junction unmatched. CDR3 size: 15 residues. The CDR3 spells CSVRGQGIAKNIQYF. The CDR3 bases are TGCAGCGTCCGAGGACAGGGCATAGCCAAAAACATTCAGTACTTC.

V usage is TRBV7-2 and J usage is TRBJ1-2; D unresolved. CDR1 and CDR2 (germline): SGHTA, FQGNSA. There are 13 residues in the CDR3. Trimming left V 5 bases short and J 8 bases short, with 15 bases between. Written as DNA, the CDR3 is TGTGCCAGCAGCCTAGGAGGGATTCGAGGCTACACCTTC. Translated: CASSLGGIRGYTF.

This rearrangement joins TRBV5-1 to TRBJ2-7; no clear D gene. The CDR3 loop spans 14 amino acids. Germline lookup yields CDR1 SGHRS and CDR2 YFSETQ. V lost 0 bases and J 0 bases, leaving 7 bases between the germline ends. CDR3 sequence (DNA): TGCGCCAGCAGCTTGGCCGGGTACTCCTACGAGCAGTACTTC. Encoded protein: CASSLAGYSYEQYF.

This rearrangement joins TRBV2 to TRBJ2-5; 8 bases agree with TRBD2. The CDR3 runs to 12 residues. The J segment lost 7 bases and the V segment lost 8 bases, leaving 6 bases of the junction unmatched. Germline V gene lookup returns CDR1 SNHLY and CDR2 FYNNEI. As DNA, the CDR3 is TGTGCCAGCCGGGCGGGGGGCTCGACCCAGTACTTC. It translates to CASRAGGSTQYF.

The gene calls are TRBV12-2 and TRBJ1-6. TRBV12-2 is tagged as a pseudogene. CDR3 length equals 19 residues. CDR3 in amino acids: CASRYFLTGGGREDSPLHF. The CDR3 bases are TGTGCAAGTCGCTACTTTCTAACCGGCGGGGGTCGAGAGGATTCACCCCTCCACTTT.

This chain links TRBV2 with TRBJ2-3, with 9 positions matching TRBD1. Germline trimming cut 8 bases from V and 6 bases from J; bases unmatched to any gene: 9. CDR1 and CDR2 (germline): SNHLY, FYNNEI. The CDR3 runs 14 residues. CDR3 sequence reads: CASRDRDLSDTQYF. CDR3 in DNA: TGTGCCAGCCGGGACAGGGATCTTTCGGATACGCAGTATTTT.

The genes are TRBV5-4 and TRBJ2-2, with 10 bases matching TRBD1. V lost 4 bases to trimming and J lost 3 bases; unmatched junction nucleotides: 6. This CDR3 has 16 amino acids. Germline CDR1 SGHNT, CDR2 YYREEE (reference sequence). CDR3 nucleotides: TGTGCCAGCAGCCATTTGGGACAGGGGCACACCGGGGAGCTGTTTTTT. Amino acids: CASSHLGQGHTGELFF.

The rearrangement links TRBV28 to TRBJ1-5; D gene ambiguous. The CDR3 has 12 amino acids. From germline, CDR1 is MDHEN and CDR2 SYDVKM. V was shortened by 8 bases and J by 11 bases, with 16 bases between the two germline ends. The CDR3 sequence: CASVSYMETQHF. CDR3 DNA sequence: TGTGCCAGCGTGTCTTACATGGAGACCCAGCATTTT. The whole variable domain, filled in from reference TRBV28 and TRBJ1-5, reads DVKVTQSSRYLVKRTGEKVFLECVQDMDHENMFWYRQDPGLGLRLIYFSYDVKMKEKGDIPEGYSVSREKKERFSLILESASTNQTSMYLCASVSYMETQHFGDGTRLSIL.

This sequence joins TRBV18 and TRBJ2-2, with 14 bases aligning to TRBD2. The V segment lost 3 bases and the J segment 6 bases; nucleotides outside the gene matches: 3. The CDR3 runs to 16 residues. The germline gives CDR1 KGHSH, CDR2 LQKENI. CDR3 residues: CASSPGLAGVSGELFF. CDR3 DNA sequence: TGTGCCAGCTCACCGGGACTAGCGGGAGTATCCGGGGAGCTGTTTTTT.

J is TRBJ2-3 and V is TRBV18; tentative D call: TRBD2 (5 bases). Germline V gene lookup returns CDR1 KGHSH and CDR2 LQKENI. V dropped 3 bases and J dropped 0 bases, with 16 bases sitting between them. CDR3 length equals 17 residues. CDR3 amino acids: CASSPFPSGASTDTQYF. The CDR3, as DNA: TGTGCCAGCTCACCGTTCCCCAGCGGAGCCAGCACAGATACGCAGTATTTT.

The J gene is TRBJ1-4, the V gene TRBV4-3, with D possibly TRBD1 on 5 matching bases. CDR3 size: 15 residues. V was shortened by 1 base and J by 8 bases, with 14 bases between the two germline ends. Germline CDR1 is LGHNA and CDR2 is YSLEER. The CDR3 spells CASSQVLQVPEKLFF. The CDR3 nucleotides read TGCGCCAGCAGCCAAGTATTACAGGTCCCCGAAAAACTGTTTTTT.

The chain joins TRBV10-3 to TRBJ2-1, with 10 bases lining up with TRBD1. Germline lookup yields CDR1 ENHRY and CDR2 SYGVKD. The CDR3 is made up of 14 amino acids. J was trimmed by 8 bases and V by 2 bases; bases with no gene match: 3. CDR3 in DNA: TGTGCCATCAGTGAGGCGGGACAGGGGTATGAGCAGTTCTTC. Its translation: CAISEAGQGYEQFF.

V usage is TRBV4-1 and J usage is TRBJ2-2; TRBD1 aligns across 7 bases. Germline V CDR1 and CDR2: MGHRA, YSYEKL. CDR3 length: 16 residues. The trim removed 2 bases at V and 4 bases at J, leaving 7 bases unmatched. The CDR3, as DNA: TGCGCCAGCAGCCAAAGAACAGGGGTTGGCACCGGGGAGCTGTTTTTT. This sequence encodes CASSQRTGVGTGELFF.

This sequence joins TRBV6-4 and TRBJ2-1; 7 nucleotides agree with TRBD2. V dropped 4 bases and J dropped 4; count of bases not matched to a gene: 7. Germline CDR1 MRHNA, CDR2 SNTAGT. This CDR3 region has 15 residues. The chain's CDR3 is CASSAERGTYNEQFF. The CDR3 DNA follows: TGTGCCAGCAGTGCTGAGCGGGGAACTTACAATGAGCAGTTCTTC.

The genes are TRBV7-9 and TRBJ2-1; 8 positions match TRBD2. The germline CDR1 and CDR2 sequences are SEHNR and FQNEAQ (reference sequence). J was trimmed by 7 bases and V by 5 bases; bases with no gene match: 13. The CDR3 is made up of 16 amino acids. DNA of the CDR3: TGTGCCAGCAGCCCACTGCCGGGAGGGGGGTCAAATGAGCAGTTCTTC. It encodes CASSPLPGGGSNEQFF.

The V and J genes are TRBV6-5 and TRBJ1-3; 7 nucleotides align to TRBD1. Germline assignment: CDR1 MNHEY and CDR2 SVGAGI. V shed 6 bases, J shed 2 bases, and the junction held 4 bases outside the gene matches. The CDR3 runs 14 residues. CDR3 coding DNA: TGTGCCAGCAGCCCGACAGGGCCTGGAAACACCATATATTTT. It yields the protein CASSPTGPGNTIYF.

The chain is built from TRBV5-5 and TRBJ1-1, with a tentative D call TRBD1 (5 bases). The germline CDR1 and CDR2 sequences are SGHKS and YYEKEE (reference sequence). The CDR3 length is 15 residues. The V end lost 2 bases, the J end lost 1 base, and 12 bases lay between the germline ends. CDR3 loop: CASSLAGDRNTEAFF. CDR3 bases: TGTGCCAGCAGCTTAGCGGGGGACCGGAACACTGAAGCTTTCTTT.

This chain uses TRBV18 with TRBJ2-7; D is undetermined. This CDR3 is built from 14 residues. Germline V CDR1 and CDR2: KGHSH, LQKENI. Trimming pared 6 bases from V and 4 bases from J, leaving 16 bases between. CDR3 nucleotides: TGTGCCAGCTCTTACGACTTTGGTCCTTACGAGCAGTACTTC. It is translated as CASSYDFGPYEQYF.

Of note for this clone: At the DNA level, this CDR3 is encoded by other sequences in the same sample as well. This CDR3 is CASSPGQNTEAFF. The CDR3 bases are TGTGCCAGCTCACCAGGGCAGAACACTGAAGCTTTCTTT. This rearrangement joins TRBV18 to TRBJ1-1; D gene unclear. Trimming removed 2 bases at V and 1 base at J, with 5 bases between. Germline V gives CDR1 KGHSH, CDR2 LQKENI. The CDR3 runs 13 residues. Complete variable domain (other parts from reference TRBV18 and TRBJ1-1): NAGVMQNPRHLVRRRGQEARLRCSPMKGHSHVYWYRQLPEEGLKFMVYLQKENIIDESGMPKERFSAEFPKEGPSILRIQQVVRGDSAAYFCASSPGQNTEAFFGQGTRLTVV.

The CDR3 region is CASSQGRDFTDTQYF. CDR3 in DNA: TGTGCCAGCAGCCAAGGACGGGACTTCACAGATACGCAGTATTTT. V gene TRBV14 combines with J gene TRBJ2-3, with D possibly matching TRBD2 (6 bases). Germline V gene lookup returns CDR1 SGHDN and CDR2 FVKESK. Trimming left V 1 base short and J 2 bases short, with 10 bases between. This CDR3 comprises 15 residues.

The genes are TRBV19 and TRBJ2-6, with 7 bases that match TRBD2. This CDR3 region has 14 residues. The V gene's germline CDR1 is LNHDA and CDR2 SQIVND (reference sequence). Losses at the gene ends were 5 bases for V and 5 bases for J; bases not matched to a gene: 3. CDR3 amino acids: CASSGLVWANVLTF. In DNA form, the CDR3 reads TGTGCCAGTAGTGGACTAGTTTGGGCCAACGTCCTGACTTTC. Variable domain in full (rest from reference TRBV19 and TRBJ2-6): DGGITQSPKYLFRKEGQNVTLSCEQNLNHDAMYWYRQDPGQGLRLIYYSQIVNDFQKGDIAEGYSVSREKKESFPLTVTSAQKNPTAFYLCASSGLVWANVLTFGAGSRLTVL.

The genes are TRBV5-4 and TRBJ2-3, with 7 positions matching TRBD1. The J segment lost 3 bases and the V segment lost 1 base, leaving 11 bases of the junction unmatched. The CDR3 runs 17 residues. Germline V CDR1 and CDR2: SGHNT, YYREEE (reference sequence). CDR3 amino acids: CASSLSRGGPLTDTQYF. The DNA for the CDR3 is TGTGCCAGCAGCTTGTCGCGAGGGGGCCCACTTACAGATACGCAGTATTTT.